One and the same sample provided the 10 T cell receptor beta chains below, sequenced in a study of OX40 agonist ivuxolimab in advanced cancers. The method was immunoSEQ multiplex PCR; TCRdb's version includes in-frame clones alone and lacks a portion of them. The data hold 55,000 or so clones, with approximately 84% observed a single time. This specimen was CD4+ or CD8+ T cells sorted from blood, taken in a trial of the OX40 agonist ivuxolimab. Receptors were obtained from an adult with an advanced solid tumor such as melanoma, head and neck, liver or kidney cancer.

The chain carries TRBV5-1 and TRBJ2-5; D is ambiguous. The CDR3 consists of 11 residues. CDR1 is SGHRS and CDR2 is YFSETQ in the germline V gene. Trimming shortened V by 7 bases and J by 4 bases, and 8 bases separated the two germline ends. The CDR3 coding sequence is TGCGCCAGCTTCGAAGGAGAGACCCAGTACTTC. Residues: CASFEGETQYF. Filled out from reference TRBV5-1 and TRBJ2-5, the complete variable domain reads KAGVTQTPRYLIKTRGQQVTLSCSPISGHRSVSWYQQTPGQGLQFLFEYFSETQRNKGNFPGRFSGRQFSNSRSEMNVSTLELGDSALYLCASFEGETQYFGPGTRLLVL.

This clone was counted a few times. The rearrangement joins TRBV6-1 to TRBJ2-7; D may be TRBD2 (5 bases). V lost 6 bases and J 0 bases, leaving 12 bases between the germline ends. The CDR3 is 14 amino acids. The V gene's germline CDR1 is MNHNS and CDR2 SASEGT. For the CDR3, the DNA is TGTGCCAGCAGGGAGGACGCCCGCTCCTACGAGCAGTACTTC. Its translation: CASREDARSYEQYF.

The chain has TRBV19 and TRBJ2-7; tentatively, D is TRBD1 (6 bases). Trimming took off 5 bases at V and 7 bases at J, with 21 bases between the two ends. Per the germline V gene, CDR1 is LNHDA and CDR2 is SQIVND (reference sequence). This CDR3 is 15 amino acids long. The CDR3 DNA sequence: TGTGCCAGTAGTCGACAGGAGACGGTATTGGGGGAGCAGTACTTC. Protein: CASSRQETVLGEQYF.

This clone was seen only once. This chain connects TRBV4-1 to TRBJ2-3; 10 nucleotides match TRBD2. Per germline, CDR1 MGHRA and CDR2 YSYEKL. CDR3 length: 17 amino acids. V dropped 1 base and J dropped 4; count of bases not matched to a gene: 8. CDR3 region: CASSQVSPSGRADTQYF. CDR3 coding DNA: TGCGCCAGCAGCCAAGTCTCACCTAGCGGGAGAGCAGATACGCAGTATTTT.

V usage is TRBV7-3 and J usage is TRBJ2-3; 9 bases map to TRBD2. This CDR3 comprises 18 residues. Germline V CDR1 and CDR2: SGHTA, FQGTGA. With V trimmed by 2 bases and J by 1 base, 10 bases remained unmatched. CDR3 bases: TGTGCCAGCAGCTTACATAGCGGGAGTGGTCCTGGCACAGATACGCAGTATTTT. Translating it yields CASSLHSGSGPGTDTQYF.

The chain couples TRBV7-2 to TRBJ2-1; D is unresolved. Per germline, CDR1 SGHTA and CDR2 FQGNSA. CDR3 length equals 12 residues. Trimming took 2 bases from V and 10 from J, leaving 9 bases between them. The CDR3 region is CASSLLLREQFF. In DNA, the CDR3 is TGTGCCAGCAGCTTATTACTGAGGGAGCAGTTCTTC.

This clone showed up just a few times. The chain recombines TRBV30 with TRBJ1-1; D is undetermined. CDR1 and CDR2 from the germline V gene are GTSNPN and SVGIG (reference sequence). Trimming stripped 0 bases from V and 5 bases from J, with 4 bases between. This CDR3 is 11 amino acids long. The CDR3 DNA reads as TGTGCCTGGAGTGTAGGGACTGAAGCTTTCTTT. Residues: CAWSVGTEAFF.

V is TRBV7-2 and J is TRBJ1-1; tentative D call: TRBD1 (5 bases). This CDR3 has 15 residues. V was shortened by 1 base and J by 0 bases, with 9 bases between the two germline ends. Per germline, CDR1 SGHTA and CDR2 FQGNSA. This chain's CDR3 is CASSLVAGLNTEAFF. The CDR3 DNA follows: TGTGCCAGCAGCTTAGTTGCAGGGCTGAACACTGAAGCTTTCTTT.

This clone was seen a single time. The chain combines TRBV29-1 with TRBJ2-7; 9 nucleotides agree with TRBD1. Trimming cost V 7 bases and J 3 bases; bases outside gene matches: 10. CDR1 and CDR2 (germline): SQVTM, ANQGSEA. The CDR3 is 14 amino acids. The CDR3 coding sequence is TGCAGCGGCCTTGCGACAGGGGGTGTCTACGAGCAGTACTTC. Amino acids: CSGLATGGVYEQYF.

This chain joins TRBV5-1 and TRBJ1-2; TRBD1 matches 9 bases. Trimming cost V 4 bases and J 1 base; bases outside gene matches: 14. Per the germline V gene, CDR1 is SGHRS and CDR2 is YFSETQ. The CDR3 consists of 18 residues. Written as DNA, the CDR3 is TGCGCCAGCAGCGACCGCCCGGGACAGGGAGTTATTAACTATGGCTACACCTTC. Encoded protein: CASSDRPGQGVINYGYTF.